The 17 T cell receptor beta chains in this list originate from one sample, sequenced in a study of blood T cell repertoires in COVID-19. Generated by immunoSEQ multiplex PCR, the TCRdb table keeps only in-frame clones and is missing some. The table has fewer than 300,000 clones, more than 85% seen once; the top ten hold 2% to 3%. The specimen was peripheral blood. Receptors were obtained from a person under 30 with COVID-19, enrolled during active disease.

The chain uses TRBV12-5 and TRBJ2-2, with D perhaps matching TRBD2 (6 bases). Germline loops: CDR1 LGHNT, CDR2 FRNRAP. The CDR3 is made up of 18 amino acids. V lost 3 bases and J 0 bases, leaving 17 bases between the germline ends. As DNA, the CDR3 is TGTGCTAGTGGTTTTTCCTTGACCGGACTATCGAACACCGGGGAGCTGTTTTTT. This codes for CASGFSLTGLSNTGELFF.

The chain couples TRBV2 to TRBJ2-3, with TRBD2 as a possible D gene (5 bases). CDR1 and CDR2 (germline): SNHLY, FYNNEI. Trimming removed 7 bases at V and 3 bases at J, with 11 bases between. CDR3 length equals 13 residues. CDR3: CASTDLGTDTQYF. CDR3 nucleotides: TGTGCCAGCACGGACTTGGGGACAGATACGCAGTATTTT.

V and J are TRBV28 and TRBJ1-2; 8 bases align to TRBD1. The CDR3 consists of 15 residues. The V gene end was trimmed by 2 bases and the J gene end by 3 bases; junction bases not matched to a gene: 5. CDR1 MDHEN and CDR2 SYDVKM come from the germline V gene. CDR3 coding DNA: TGTGCCAGCAGTTTAGGGACAGGTGGGGACTATGGCTACACCTTC. Translation: CASSLGTGGDYGYTF.

The chain uses TRBV2 and TRBJ1-1; D not certain. V lost 8 bases, J lost 8 bases, and 12 bases lay in between. CDR3 length: 11 residues. The V gene's germline CDR1 is SNHLY and CDR2 FYNNEI. The chain's CDR3 is CASVEVGEAFF. In DNA form, the CDR3 reads TGTGCCAGCGTGGAGGTCGGAGAAGCTTTCTTT.

This sequence joins TRBV15 and TRBJ2-3; D remains unclear. CDR1 and CDR2 from the germline V gene are LNHNV and YYDKDF (reference sequence). There are 12 residues in the CDR3. V dropped 0 bases and J dropped 6 bases, with 4 bases sitting between them. CDR3 sequence: CATSRDRDTQYF. CDR3 nucleotides: TGTGCCACCAGCAGAGACAGGGATACGCAGTATTTT.

The V and J genes are TRBV5-4 and TRBJ2-7; tentative D call: TRBD2 (6 bases). The germline gives CDR1 SGHNT, CDR2 YYREEE (reference sequence). V was clipped by 4 bases and J by 5 bases, with 10 bases between them. There are 12 residues in the CDR3. DNA of the CDR3: TGTGCCAGCAGCATTGCGGGAAACGAGCAGTACTTC. Translating it yields CASSIAGNEQYF.

The chain has TRBV9 and TRBJ2-1; the D is unclear. V shed 6 bases and J shed 6 bases, with 10 bases lying between them. The CDR3 loop spans 12 amino acids. Germline-derived CDR1 and CDR2 are SGDLS and YYNGEE. CDR3 in DNA: TGTGCCAGCACCCCAGACTTCAATGAGCAGTTCTTC. Translating it yields CASTPDFNEQFF.

The chain joins TRBV19 to TRBJ1-5, with TRBD1 as a possible D gene (6 bases). CDR1 and CDR2 from the germline V gene are LNHDA and SQIVND (reference sequence). This CDR3 comprises 16 residues. Between the trimmed V and J ends, which lost 5 bases and 0 bases, there was a span of 14 bases. The CDR3 spells CASSLRQVYSNQPQHF. CDR3 nucleotide sequence: TGTGCCAGTAGTCTTCGACAGGTGTATAGCAATCAGCCCCAGCATTTT.

This chain uses TRBV10-3 with TRBJ1-1; no definite D call. Germline-derived CDR1 and CDR2 are ENHRY and SYGVKD. The CDR3 length is 13 residues. The germline V and J ends were trimmed by 2 bases and 1 base, with 5 bases remaining between them. CDR3 region: CAISEAENTEAFF. The CDR3 region has the DNA TGTGCCATCAGTGAGGCGGAGAACACTGAAGCTTTCTTT.

The chain uses TRBV6-5 and TRBJ2-7; possibly TRBD1 for D (6 bases). V was clipped by 6 bases and J by 4 bases, with 7 bases between them. The CDR3 has 11 amino acids. Per the germline V gene, CDR1 is MNHEY and CDR2 is SVGAGI. The CDR3 protein is CASRQGYEQYF. The DNA for the CDR3 is TGTGCCAGCAGACAGGGTTACGAGCAGTACTTC.

The V gene is TRBV27, the J gene TRBJ2-7; 8 bases match TRBD1. Trimming at V came to 8 bases and at J to 5 bases, leaving 5 bases not matched to a gene. Germline CDR1 MNHEY, CDR2 SMNVEV (reference sequence). This CDR3 comprises 12 residues. The CDR3 sequence: CASRDRTDEQYF. CDR3 bases: TGTGCCAGCCGGGACAGGACAGACGAGCAGTACTTC.

This chain connects TRBV6-6 to TRBJ2-5, with a weak D call TRBD2 (5 bases). The CDR3 extends over 13 amino acids. V lost 7 bases and J 5 bases, leaving 14 bases between the germline ends. Germline loops: CDR1 MNHNY, CDR2 SVGAGI (reference sequence). In DNA, the CDR3 is TGTGCCAGCACCCCGAGAGCTAGCGAGACCCAGTACTTC. As protein: CASTPRASETQYF.

The chain uses TRBV25-1 and TRBJ2-7; D remains ambiguous. The CDR3 covers 13 residues. With 7 bases removed from V and 3 bases from J, the gap between germline ends came to 13 bases. CDR1 and CDR2 from the germline V gene are MGHDK and SYGVNS. The CDR3 coding sequence is TGTGCCAGCACCCGCGAGTCAAACTACGAGCAGTACTTC. Amino acids: CASTRESNYEQYF.

The rearrangement uses TRBV11-2 and TRBJ1-4, with unresolved D. Between the trimmed V and J ends, which lost 5 bases and 7 bases, there was a span of 11 bases. CDR3 size: 13 residues. Germline assignment: CDR1 SGHAT and CDR2 FQNNGV. Here the CDR3 DNA reads TGTGCCAGCAGCCCTAGCGCAGGTGAAAAACTGTTTTTT. Protein: CASSPSAGEKLFF.

The chain carries TRBV11-2 and TRBJ2-5; 9 bases fit TRBD1. The CDR3 spans 15 residues. The junction had 6 bases not matched to a gene; V was cut back by 2 bases and J by 5 bases. Germline CDR1 SGHAT, CDR2 FQNNGV. DNA for the CDR3: TGTGCCAGCAGCTTATCCACAGGGGGCCAGGAGACCCAGTACTTC. It codes for CASSLSTGGQETQYF. The whole variable domain, filled in from reference TRBV11-2 and TRBJ2-5, reads EAGVAQSPRYKIIEKRQSVAFWCNPISGHATLYWYQQILGQGPKLLIQFQNNGVVDDSQLPKDRFSAERLKGVDSTLKIQPAKLEDSAVYLCASSLSTGGQETQYFGPGTRLLVL.

This sequence joins TRBV7-6 and TRBJ1-1; D is unresolved. The V end was cut by 2 bases, the J end by 1 base, with 5 bases between. Germline CDR1 and CDR2: SGHVS and FNYEAQ. There are 13 residues in the CDR3. CDR3: CASSLTENTEAFF. CDR3 nucleotides: TGTGCCAGCAGCTTAACAGAGAACACTGAAGCTTTCTTT.

The rearrangement uses TRBV6-5 and TRBJ2-7, with 11 bases fitting TRBD1. V was pared by 4 bases and J by 6 bases, with 8 bases of the junction left unmatched. There are 15 residues in the CDR3. Germline V gene data show CDR1 as MNHEY and CDR2 as SVGAGI. CDR3 region: CASSSRTGGFFEQYF. The DNA of the CDR3 is TGTGCCAGCAGTTCACGGACAGGGGGCTTCTTCGAGCAGTACTTC.